Sequencing of this T cell receptor beta chain was carried out in a study of cytomegalovirus exposure and HLA in healthy donors. Study as a whole: The 120 or so validation repertoires were produced on the same platform as the 550 to 750 repertoires of the first cohort. This was reported in a later analysis. Points from the study as a whole: There were some public TCRs occurring in many donors, but most TCR sequences were rare. Among TCR beta chains, those listed as cytomegalovirus-associated numbered over 150.

This clone has just a few counts. Its cognate antigen is unknown. The junction had 5 bases not matched to a gene; V was cut back by 5 bases and J by 1 base. The CDR3 length is 15 residues. Germline values: CDR1 PRHDT, CDR2 FYEKMQ (reference sequence). Clones were sequenced by immunoSEQ multiplex PCR, and TCRdb holds only the in-frame ones, with some missing. The table has about 140,000 clones, about 94% seen once. The donors were members of the validation cohort comprising approximately 120 subjects, separate from the roughly 700-subject first cohort. The rearrangement links TRBV13 to TRBJ2-3, with 8 bases fitting TRBD2. This clonotype was obtained from a man younger than 35 in good health and CMV-seropositive. Sequencing used PBMCs. For the CDR3, the DNA is TGTGCCAGCAGCCCCTGGCGGGAGGGCACAGATACGCAGTATTTT. Translation gives CASSPWREGTDTQYF.